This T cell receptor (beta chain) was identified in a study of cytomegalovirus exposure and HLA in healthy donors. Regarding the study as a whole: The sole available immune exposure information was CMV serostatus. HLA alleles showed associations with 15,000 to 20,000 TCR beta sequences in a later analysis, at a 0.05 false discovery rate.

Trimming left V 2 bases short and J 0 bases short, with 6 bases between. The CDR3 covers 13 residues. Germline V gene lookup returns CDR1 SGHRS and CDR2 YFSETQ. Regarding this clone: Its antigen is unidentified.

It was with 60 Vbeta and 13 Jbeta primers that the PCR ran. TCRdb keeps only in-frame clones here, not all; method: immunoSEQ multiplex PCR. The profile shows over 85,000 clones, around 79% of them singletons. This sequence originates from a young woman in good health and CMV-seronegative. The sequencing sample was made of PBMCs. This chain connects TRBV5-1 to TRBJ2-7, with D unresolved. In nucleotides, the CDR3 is TGCGCCAGCAGCTTTGCCTACTCCTACGAGCAGTACTTC. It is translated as CASSFAYSYEQYF.